This TCR beta chain was recorded in a study of human T cells and chemical hapten exposure. There are many counts of this clonotype. CDR3 length: 13 amino acids. The ends lost 3 bases at V and 2 bases at J; junction bases unmatched: 3. Germline V gives CDR1 SQVTM, CDR2 ANQGSEA. TCRdb recomputed calls from the RACE reads with MiXCR, one row per CDR3 protein. The sample includes more than 80,000 distinct CDR3 sequences, 6% to 9% of them seen just once. Regarding time point: patch test 1, 2 weeks after DPC sensitization. Treatment described: therapeutic diphenylcyclopropenone sensitization with weekly scalp DPC.

Sample: whole blood, taken in connection with sensitization to the hapten diphenylcyclopropenone (DPC). The chain uses TRBV29-1 and TRBJ1-1; 7 bases fit TRBD1. The source of this sequence is a woman aged 25 to 39 with alopecia areata. Some clones in this sample may be carry-over from other donors' samples. CDR3 sequence reads: CSVEGTVNTEAFF. CDR3 sequence (DNA): TGCAGCGTTGAGGGGACAGTCAACACTGAAGCTTTCTTT.